What follows is one T cell receptor (beta chain) and its context. Its antigen is as yet unknown. This CDR3 region has 12 residues. Germline CDR1 MNHNS, CDR2 SASEGT. V was shortened by 3 bases and J by 2 bases, with 2 bases between the two germline ends. The data originate from a study of Ad26.COV2.S vaccination and SARS-CoV-2 variants. Study details: Ad26.COV2.S, an intramuscular injection, was given once or twice 56 days apart. Study results and caveats: For non-spike TCRs, breadth in vaccine recipients resembled that in placebo recipients. Breadth and depth estimates from TCRs may understate total T cell responses.

Treatment noted: around 19 received Ad26.COV2.S at low or high dose, single or two shots; about 5 received placebo; per-sample allocation not given. After the first vaccine or placebo injection, samples were drawn on day 63. In Boston, an adult donor aged 18-55 years took part. Here immunoSEQ multiplex PCR was the method, and the copy in TCRdb shows in-frame clones only, minus some. Among some 270,000 clones listed, around 85% were seen once. The sequenced sample was peripheral blood, obtained in a trial of Ad26.COV2.S vaccine versus placebo. This chain joins TRBV6-1 and TRBJ1-3; D is undetermined. This sequence originates from a person aged 18-60 years who received the Ad26.COV2.S COVID-19 vaccine or a placebo. CDR3 loop: CASSDPGNTIYF. The CDR3 DNA reads TGTGCCAGCAGTGACCCTGGAAACACCATATATTTT.